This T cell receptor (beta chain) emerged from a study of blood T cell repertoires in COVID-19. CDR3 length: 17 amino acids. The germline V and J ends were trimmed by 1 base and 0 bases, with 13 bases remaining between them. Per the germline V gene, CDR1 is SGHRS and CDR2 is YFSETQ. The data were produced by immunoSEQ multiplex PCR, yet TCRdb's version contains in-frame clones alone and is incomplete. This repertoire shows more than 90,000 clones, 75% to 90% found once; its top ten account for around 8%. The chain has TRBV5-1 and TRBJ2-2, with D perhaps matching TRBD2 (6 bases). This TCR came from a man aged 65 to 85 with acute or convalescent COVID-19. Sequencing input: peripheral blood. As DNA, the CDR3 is TGCGCCAGCAGCTTGCTGACTAGTACTACGAACACCGGGGAGCTGTTTTTT. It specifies CASSLLTSTTNTGELFF. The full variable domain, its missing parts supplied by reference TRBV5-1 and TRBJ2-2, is KAGVTQTPRYLIKTRGQQVTLSCSPISGHRSVSWYQQTPGQGLQFLFEYFSETQRNKGNFPGRFSGRQFSNSRSEMNVSTLELGDSALYLCASSLLTSTTNTGELFFGEGSRLTVL.